Here is one TCR beta chain with its context. This specimen belongs to a study of blood T cell repertoires in COVID-19. In the study overall: In each case, the material was cDNA or gDNA derived from T cells, B-cell-depleted T cells, or PBMCs.

Original processing notes: Amplification from reference gene primers served as the basis for estimated nucleated cell counts. Some clones are missing from TCRdb's copy, which holds only in-frame ones; the method was immunoSEQ multiplex PCR. V and J calls and clone size are copied from that table; D and trimming were computed from the DNA. The sample consists of some 130,000 clones, 65% to 85% of them appearing once. V lost 6 bases and J 0 bases, leaving 9 bases between the germline ends. Germline V gives CDR1 SNHLY, CDR2 FYNNEI. The CDR3 totals 14 residues. This receptor was identified in a man between 65 and 79 years old with acute or convalescent COVID-19. The rearrangement joins TRBV2 to TRBJ1-5; D unresolved. Input material: peripheral blood. The CDR3 reads CASSKDNSNQPQHF. CDR3 bases: TGTGCCAGCAGCAAAGACAATAGCAATCAGCCCCAGCATTTT.